Following are 22 T cell receptor beta chains from one sample sequenced in a study of blood T cells in healthy people across ages. Using a J-beta primer mix together with a sample-barcoded 5' primer, a second PCR was run for about 6 to 12 cycles. TCRdb re-called the 5' RACE reads with MiXCR, one entry per CDR3 protein. The sample has roughly 1,500,000 distinct CDR3 sequences; about 32% are singletons. The sample was blood. The receptors derive from a woman aged 25 to 39 in good health.

This clonotype was observed a few times. One end of the junction is discordant with germline, which a read error may explain. This chain connects TRBV6-6 to TRBJ2-3; TRBD2 matches 11 bases. CDR3 size: 17 residues. Germline CDR1 and CDR2: MNHNY and SVGAGI (reference sequence). CDR3 in amino acids: CVSSYGLSGRAEDTQYF. The CDR3 region has the DNA TGTGTCAGCAGTTACGGACTTAGCGGGAGGGCCGAAGATACGCAGTATTTT.

This clonotype was detected a few times. The chain combines TRBV9 with TRBJ2-7; weak D call: TRBD2 (6 bases). The germline V gene has CDR1 SGDLS and CDR2 YYNGEE. The CDR3 has 16 amino acids. Trimming cost V 0 bases and J 4 bases, with 17 bases left between them. The CDR3 reads CASSVDALASDYEQYF. The CDR3 DNA follows: TGTGCCAGCAGCGTAGACGCCCTAGCGTCGGATTACGAGCAGTACTTC.

The chain combines TRBV7-2 with TRBJ1-1; TRBD1 aligns across 8 bases. From germline, CDR1 is SGHTA and CDR2 FQGNSA. The V segment lost 5 bases and the J segment 13 bases; nucleotides outside the gene matches: 15. The CDR3 totals 14 residues. CDR3 in amino acids: CASSTGQAPFRGFF. The CDR3, as DNA: TGTGCCAGCAGCACGGGACAGGCTCCATTCCGGGGTTTCTTT.

This clonotype was picked up a small number of times. The CDR3 region has the DNA TGTGCCACCGGGACTAGCGGGTATAATGAGCAGTTCTTC. This encodes CATGTSGYNEQFF. The chain is built from TRBV24-1 and TRBJ2-1, with 12 positions matching TRBD2. V dropped 9 bases and J dropped 7; count of bases not matched to a gene: 3. This CDR3 region has 13 residues. Germline V lookup: CDR1 KGHDR, CDR2 SFDVKD.

Regarding this clonotype: A read error may account for a junction end that differs from germline. The chain recombines TRBV7-9 with TRBJ2-7, with unresolved D. The CDR3 totals 15 residues. Germline-derived CDR1 and CDR2 are SEHNR and FQNEAQ (reference sequence). CDR3 sequence: CSSSLQKADSYEQYF. In DNA form, the CDR3 reads TGTTCCAGCAGCTTGCAAAAGGCGGACTCCTACGAGCAGTACTTC.

This clonotype was observed once. This chain joins TRBV20-1 and TRBJ2-7; 11 bases map to TRBD2. The CDR3 totals 14 residues. V dropped 7 bases and J dropped 6; count of bases not matched to a gene: 11. Germline assignment: CDR1 DFQATT and CDR2 SNEGSKA (reference sequence). Written as DNA, the CDR3 is TGCAGTGGTTTAGCGGGAGGGCCACGAACCGAGCAGTACTTC. Amino acids: CSGLAGGPRTEQYF.

V and J are TRBV7-3 and TRBJ2-3; no clear D. CDR1 SGHTA and CDR2 FQGTGA come from the germline V gene. The ends were cut back, 5 bases at V and 4 bases at J, with 10 bases in the middle. This CDR3 comprises 13 residues. The CDR3 bases are TGTGCCAGCAGCCCGCAAGGGTCAGATACGCAGTATTTT. Residues: CASSPQGSDTQYF.

This chain connects TRBV6-6 to TRBJ2-1, with D tentatively TRBD1 (6 bases). V lost 6 bases, J lost 2 bases, and 8 bases lay in between. The CDR3 totals 13 residues. Germline V CDR1 and CDR2: MNHNY, SVGAGI (reference sequence). The CDR3 coding sequence is TGTGCCAGCAGACGGGACACCTACAATGAGCAGTTCTTC. Amino acids: CASRRDTYNEQFF.

The CDR3 DNA is TGCGCCAGCAGCGTGACTAGCGGAGTACCCGAGTGGACAGATACGCAGTATTTT. Its protein is CASSVTSGVPEWTDTQYF. The gene calls are TRBV5-1 and TRBJ2-3, with 9 bases matching TRBD2. The CDR3 length is 18 residues. Germline V gives CDR1 SGHRS, CDR2 YFSETQ. J gave up 3 bases and V 4 bases, and 15 bases lay outside the gene matches.

The chain links TRBV14 to TRBJ1-4; no firm D call. V lost 1 base to trimming and J lost 7 bases, with 13 bases between them. Germline values: CDR1 SGHDN, CDR2 FVKESK. The CDR3 length is 15 residues. The CDR3 sequence is CASSQVWGGSEKLFF. The CDR3 nucleotides read TGTGCCAGCAGCCAAGTATGGGGAGGGTCTGAAAAACTGTTTTTT. The full variable domain, with the rest looked up from reference TRBV14 and TRBJ1-4, is EAGVTQFPSHSVIEKGQTVTLRCDPISGHDNLYWYRRVMGKEIKFLLHFVKESKQDESGMPNNRFLAERTGGTYSTLKVQPAELEDSGVYFCASSQVWGGSEKLFFGSGTQLSVL.

The rearrangement joins TRBV10-3 to TRBJ1-2; D is undetermined. Germline V gene lookup returns CDR1 ENHRY and CDR2 SYGVKD. The CDR3 consists of 14 residues. Trimming left V 0 bases short and J 2 bases short, with 7 bases between. The CDR3 nucleotides read TGTGCCATCAGTGAGTCTTGGCAGAACTATGGCTACACCTTC. Translating gives CAISESWQNYGYTF.

V and J are TRBV20-1 and TRBJ1-2; D unresolved. With 4 bases removed from V and 4 bases from J, the gap between germline ends came to 19 bases. The CDR3 is 15 residues long. The V gene's germline CDR1 is DFQATT and CDR2 SNEGSKA (reference sequence). The CDR3 loop is CSATNPQLVSYGYTF. The CDR3 DNA reads TGCAGTGCTACCAACCCCCAACTAGTTAGCTATGGCTACACCTTC.

The chain employs TRBV5-1 and TRBJ2-7; 12 bases align to TRBD2. Germline V gene sequence: CDR1 SGHRS, CDR2 YFSETQ. With 4 bases clipped from V and 5 bases from J, the junction kept 7 bases outside the gene matches. This CDR3 contains 15 residues. CDR3 bases: TGCGCCAGCAGCCGGAGGACTAGCGGGGAGGACGAGCAGTACTTC. It codes for CASSRRTSGEDEQYF.

This chain joins TRBV20-1 and TRBJ2-1, with 7 bases identical to TRBD2. The CDR3 loop spans 13 amino acids. Per germline, CDR1 DFQATT and CDR2 SNEGSKA (reference sequence). Trimming at V came to 3 bases and at J to 7 bases, leaving 6 bases not matched to a gene. CDR3: CSARLAAGNEQFF. DNA of the CDR3: TGCAGTGCTAGGCTAGCGGCGGGGAATGAGCAGTTCTTC.

This clonotype occurred a few times. The genes are TRBV20-1 and TRBJ1-5, with no clear D. Trimming removed 5 bases at V and 5 bases at J, with 7 bases between. The V gene's germline CDR1 is DFQATT and CDR2 SNEGSKA (reference sequence). The CDR3 has 11 residues. The CDR3 coding sequence is TGCAGTGCTCTCTCCCATCAGCCCCAGCATTTT. This encodes CSALSHQPQHF.

The rearrangement uses TRBV6-5 and TRBJ2-5; D ambiguous. The germline V gene has CDR1 MNHEY and CDR2 SVGAGI. The V end lost 5 bases, the J end lost 4 bases, and 17 bases lay between the germline ends. The CDR3 has 15 amino acids. The CDR3 region has the DNA TGTGCCAGCAGTCCGTTGTCGGCGGCCCGAGAGACCCAGTACTTC. Its protein is CASSPLSAARETQYF.

V is TRBV28 and J is TRBJ2-1; 9 nucleotides agree with TRBD2. Unmatched junction bases numbered 8, after V lost 4 bases and J lost 4 bases. The CDR3 length is 16 residues. Germline V gives CDR1 MDHEN, CDR2 SYDVKM. The CDR3 is CASSWYWAGGYNEQFF. Here the CDR3 DNA reads TGTGCCAGCAGTTGGTACTGGGCGGGAGGGTACAATGAGCAGTTCTTC.

This clonotype showed up just a few times. The chain is built from TRBV15 and TRBJ2-3; D perhaps matches TRBD2 (6 bases). The V and J ends lost 0 bases and 7 bases respectively, with 14 bases between them. CDR1 and CDR2 from the germline V gene are LNHNV and YYDKDF (reference sequence). The CDR3 loop spans 15 amino acids. The CDR3: CATSRDYPSVHTQYF. The DNA for the CDR3 is TGTGCCACCAGCAGAGATTATCCTAGCGTTCATACGCAGTATTTT.

This clonotype has a count of ten or more. The chain links TRBV7-7 to TRBJ2-1; D remains unclear. CDR3 length: 14 residues. Germline loops: CDR1 SSHAT, CDR2 FNYEAQ (reference sequence). The germline V and J ends were trimmed by 4 bases and 6 bases, with 13 bases remaining between them. The CDR3 protein is CASSSDLWSNEQFF. The CDR3 DNA reads TGTGCCAGCAGCTCCGACCTATGGAGCAATGAGCAGTTCTTC.

This chain links TRBV6-2 or TRBV6-3 with TRBJ2-7; 11 nucleotides agree with TRBD2. J lost 5 bases, V lost 5 bases, and 14 bases had no gene match. There are 17 residues in the CDR3. Germline CDR1 is MNHEY and CDR2 is SVGEGT. The CDR3 reads CASSKPGLAVRGNEQYF. The CDR3 nucleotides read TGTGCCAGCAGTAAACCGGGACTAGCGGTCCGAGGAAACGAGCAGTACTTC.

In its sample, this clonotype was seen once. It may be a read error: a sequence one base away is much more abundant. The chain combines TRBV11-2 with TRBJ2-7; maybe TRBD2 (5 bases). This CDR3 is 15 amino acids long. Trimming removed 2 bases at V and 7 bases at J, with 18 bases between. Germline V gives CDR1 SGHAT, CDR2 FQNNGV. DNA for the CDR3: TGTGCCAGCAGCTTAACGATCGGGGATAACAATGAGCAGTACTTC. It is translated as CASSLTIGDNNEQYF.

DNA for the CDR3: TGTGCCAGCAGCTCCGGGTCCTATTCACCCCTCCACTTT. The encoded protein is CASSSGSYSPLHF. The chain couples TRBV7-2 to TRBJ1-6; D is uncertain. The V and J ends lost 4 bases and 8 bases respectively, with 9 bases between them. The germline V gene encodes CDR1 SGHTA and CDR2 FQGNSA. This CDR3 is built from 13 residues.